A selection of T cell receptor beta chains follows, all from one sample in a study of blood T cell repertoires in COVID-19. Sequencing was performed with immunoSEQ multiplex PCR; in TCRdb, only in-frame clones are kept and a portion is missing. This sample has some 260,000 clones; 80% to 90% occur once, and the top ten carry 1.3% to 1.5%. The specimen sequenced was peripheral blood. The receptor source for this set is an elderly man with acute or convalescent COVID-19. The CDR3 runs from the conserved cysteine through the conserved F or W. The order of the fields is D gene, V gene, J gene, CDR3 protein, CDR3 DNA. A D gene is named only where the DNA matches it firmly.

D gene: -
V gene: TRBV12-3/TRBV12-4
J gene: TRBJ2-7
CDR3 protein: CASSLIGRGEQYF
CDR3 DNA: TGTGCCAGCAGTTTAATCGGCCGGGGCGAGCAGTACTTC

D gene: -
V gene: TRBV7-9
J gene: TRBJ1-1
CDR3 protein: CASSHVSAVWTEAFF
CDR3 DNA: TGTGCCAGCAGCCATGTCAGTGCGGTTTGGACTGAAGCTTTCTTT

D gene: TRBD1
V gene: TRBV19
J gene: TRBJ2-5
CDR3 protein: CASSISGTGRETQYF
CDR3 DNA: TGTGCCAGTAGTATATCCGGGACAGGGCGGGAGACCCAGTACTTC

D gene: -
V gene: TRBV4-3
J gene: TRBJ1-2
CDR3 protein: CASSQDLGSVGYGYTF
CDR3 DNA: TGCGCCAGCAGCCAAGATCTGGGGAGCGTTGGCTATGGCTACACCTTC

D gene: -
V gene: TRBV9
J gene: TRBJ2-2
CDR3 protein: CASSVGWGANTGELFF
CDR3 DNA: TGTGCCAGCAGCGTAGGTTGGGGGGCGAACACCGGGGAGCTGTTTTTT

D gene: TRBD1
V gene: TRBV4-2
J gene: TRBJ2-7
CDR3 protein: CASSRNPGQGTHEQYF
CDR3 DNA: TGTGCCAGCAGCCGGAACCCGGGACAGGGTACCCACGAGCAGTACTTC

D gene: -
V gene: TRBV7-9
J gene: TRBJ2-5
CDR3 protein: CASSLTKSGSETQYF
CDR3 DNA: TGTGCCAGCAGCTTAACGAAATCAGGCTCAGAGACCCAGTACTTC

D gene: TRBD1
V gene: TRBV4-3
J gene: TRBJ1-5
CDR3 protein: CASSRRFTGGNQPQHF
CDR3 DNA: TGCGCCAGCAGCCGACGATTCACAGGGGGCAATCAGCCCCAGCATTTT

D gene: -
V gene: TRBV6-5
J gene: TRBJ1-2
CDR3 protein: CASRGGGSADYGYTF
CDR3 DNA: TGTGCCAGCAGGGGAGGGGGATCAGCAGACTATGGCTACACCTTC

D gene: -
V gene: TRBV4-2
J gene: TRBJ1-6
CDR3 protein: CASSQGVGGRNSPLHF
CDR3 DNA: TGTGCCAGCAGCCAAGGGGTCGGGGGGCGTAATTCACCCCTCCACTTT

D gene: -
V gene: TRBV24-1
J gene: TRBJ1-5
CDR3 protein: CATSDPTQDNQPQHF
CDR3 DNA: TGTGCCACCAGTGATCCCACCCAGGACAATCAGCCCCAGCATTTT

D gene: TRBD2
V gene: TRBV4-2
J gene: TRBJ2-7
CDR3 protein: CASSQQTSVDEQYF
CDR3 DNA: TGTGCCAGCAGCCAACAGACTAGCGTAGACGAGCAGTACTTC

D gene: TRBD2
V gene: TRBV28
J gene: TRBJ2-1
CDR3 protein: CASSLAGGPYNEQFF
CDR3 DNA: TGTGCCAGCAGTTTAGCGGGAGGGCCATACAATGAGCAGTTCTTC

D gene: -
V gene: TRBV7-2
J gene: TRBJ2-1
CDR3 protein: CASSPAGTPGRQFF
CDR3 DNA: TGTGCCAGCAGCCCGGCCGGGACACCCGGACGGCAGTTCTTC

D gene: TRBD2
V gene: TRBV3-1/TRBV3-2
J gene: TRBJ2-7
CDR3 protein: CASSQLAGGDEQYF
CDR3 DNA: TGTGCCAGCAGCCAACTAGCGGGAGGCGACGAGCAGTACTTC

D gene: -
V gene: TRBV7-2
J gene: TRBJ2-7
CDR3 protein: CASRVGHEQYF
CDR3 DNA: TGTGCCAGCCGGGTGGGGCACGAGCAGTACTTC